This entry describes one T cell receptor beta chain. Antigen specificity is unknown. BIOMED2 TRB-A/B primer pools were used in multiplex TRB PCR. TCRdb used MiXCR to reprocess the multiplex PCR reads, holding one entry per CDR3 protein. The sample has about 9,400 distinct CDR3 sequences; roughly 31% are singletons. The CDR3 has 15 residues. Trimming shortened V by 7 bases and J by 1 base, and 11 bases separated the two germline ends. TRB was amplified from around 250-500 ng of blood genomic DNA. This specimen comes from a study of T and B cells in COVID-19 patients. Whole-study context: Peripheral blood came from COVID-19 patients with active infection or after recovery. Of 20 to 25 active-infection patients, approximately 12 were critically ill with mechanical ventilation or extracorporeal membrane oxygenation. About 90% of the 20 active-infection patients had comorbidities associated with unfavorable COVID-19 outcome.

General study results and limits: In COVID-19 patients, T cell receptor beta variable and joining gene use was reportedly strongly skewed.

This sequence joins TRBV12-3 or TRBV12-4 and TRBJ2-6, with TRBD2 as a possible D gene (5 bases). Source material: blood. This receptor was taken from a human donor who had recovered from COVID-19. CDR3 coding DNA: TGTGCCAGCACTCCCCGGGGATCTGGGGCCAACGTCCTGACTTTC. Translated, it gives CASTPRGSGANVLTF.